This T cell receptor beta chain comes out of a study of cytomegalovirus exposure and HLA in healthy donors. Study background: An earlier analysis identified approximately 110 million unique TCR beta sequences in 150 million to 200 million T cells.

General study points: Among TCR beta chains, those listed as cytomegalovirus-associated numbered some 160.

With 60 Vbeta and 13 Jbeta primers, the PCR was carried out. Sequencing used immunoSEQ multiplex PCR; TCRdb keeps in-frame clones, though not all of them. The table shows fewer than 100,000 clones, with about four fifths occurring only once. V was clipped by 3 bases and J by 7 bases, with 18 bases between them. The CDR3 totals 14 residues. CDR1 GTSNPN and CDR2 SVGIG come from the germline V gene (reference sequence). Notes on this clone: Its antigen is as yet unknown.

This clonotype was sampled from a woman aged 40 to 50 in good health and CMV-seronegative. The gene calls are TRBV30 and TRBJ1-2; maybe TRBD1 (5 bases). Input material: PBMCs. As DNA, the CDR3 is TGTGCCTGGAGAGCCACCAGACAGCTTGGTGGCTACACCTTC. This encodes CAWRATRQLGGYTF.